The present T cell receptor (beta chain) was sequenced within a study of T cell responses to AZD1222 COVID-19 vaccine (dated by TCRdb to the early 2020s). In the study overall: Because spike-specific TCR depth and breadth did not differ between the two schedules, AZD1222 recipients who got a second dose at roughly 4 weeks were pooled with those who got a second dose at roughly 12 weeks. TCR sequencing was performed for more than 230 trial participants, of whom 200 to 220 were given two doses of AZD1222 and roughly 25 were given two doses of MenACWY control vaccine. Trial participants were enrolled into age subgroups of 18-55, 56-69 and 70-plus years, which contained 148, 28 and 57 TCR-sequenced participants, respectively. The full study reports these points: The 56-69-year group was small, and its depth increase did not reach significance, likely because of low power. Conclusions about previously exposed vaccinees are limited, since just a handful of AZD1222 recipients were seropositive for SARS-CoV-2 at baseline. No day 14 peak-response samples were available, so repertoires were characterized only after the peak T cell response. After two AZD1222 doses, spike-specific TCR breadth and depth were significantly higher than at day 0 and than in MenACWY recipients. Most participants were white British and females outnumbered males, and the authors suggested that clonal diversity may have been underestimated. Vaccine-associated CD4 TCRs spanned the whole spike protein, with dominant responses in regions 160-218 and 743-854. Nearly half of unique spike-specific TCRs reportedly recognized epitopes outside regions mutated in the B.1.351 and B.1.1.7 variants.

The time point label on this specimen signifies: baseline before first vaccination. Vaccinee samples came from UK trials COV001 and COV002, including a single-blind randomized controlled phase 2/3 trial of AZD1222 (ChAdOx1 nCoV-19) in healthy adults. Trial participant PBMC samples were collected at day 0 and day 28 after the second dose for TCRbeta chain sequencing. In the case of this clone: Its antigen remains unidentified. Base qualities are not recorded, but no much larger clone differs from it by a single base.

Via the germline V gene, CDR1 is LGHNA and CDR2 YSLEER. The junction shows trimming of 0 bases on V and 8 bases on J, plus 14 bases between the germline ends. The CDR3 runs 15 amino acids, cysteine and phenylalanine included. Kept here is only the CDR3 DNA, which spans 45 bases and is read in frame from base 1. The CDR3 regions of human TCRbeta chains were analyzed by immunosequencing. On the study's bioinformatics: TCRs in the repertoires were compared against a reference library of SARS-CoV-2-specific TCRs that had been generated with the MIRA antigen-specificity platform. Breadth meant the fraction of unique TCRs that were SARS-CoV-2-associated, whereas depth meant the fraction of total T cells that were SARS-CoV-2-associated. Each spike-specific TCR was assigned to its reactive spike region and to a CD4 or CD8 class using the MIRA data. Log10-transformed breadth and depth values were compared by one-way ANOVA with Sidak's multiple comparisons tests. TCRdb took over this immuneACCESS table, retaining in-frame rearrangements with V and J assigned. Such tables are incomplete; in checked studies, under half of the missing clones stem from an unresolved V gene, and the remainder is unexplained. The V and J calls and clone size are taken from that table; D and trimming were inferred from the DNA. The sample has 25,000 to 30,000 clones on record, around 90% of them singletons. 1% to 1.5% of the sample lies in the top ten.

The sample in question was peripheral blood, obtained on day 0 of AZD1222 vaccination. This clonotype originated in an adult in good health. The chain was built from TRBV4-3 and TRBJ2-1; TRBD2 could be the D gene, as 7 bases match. The CDR3 amino acid sequence is: CASSQEGGGWDEQFF. The bases are TGCGCCAGCAGCCAAGAGGGGGGGGGCTGGGATGAGCAGTTCTTC.